A selection of T cell receptor beta chains follows, all from one sample in a study of blood T cell repertoires in COVID-19. Only in-frame clones appear in the TCRdb table, and some are missing; sequencing was by immunoSEQ multiplex PCR. The sample holds 85,000 to 95,000 clones; 86% are singletons and the top ten take approximately 18%. Input material: peripheral blood. These receptors all stem from a woman older than 75 with acute or convalescent COVID-19. CDR3s include the opening cysteine and the closing phenylalanine or tryptophan. D genes are given only for firm matches. A row's size may be missing; if present it is once, few, many or a size class.

cdr3_nt: TGCGCCAGCAGTGACGGGACACGCTCCTACGAGCAGTACTTC; cdr3_aa: CASSDGTRSYEQYF; clone_size: -; v_call: TRBV10-1; j_call: TRBJ2-7; d_call: -
cdr3_nt: TGTGCCAGCAGCTTGGGGACAGGTCCTTTAGCTTTCTTT; cdr3_aa: CASSLGTGPLAFF; clone_size: -; v_call: TRBV7-9; j_call: TRBJ1-1; d_call: TRBD1
cdr3_nt: TGTGCCAGCAGCCTTAAACAAACTAGGGAGACAGGGGGCCGGGCTCGCACCATATATTTT; cdr3_aa: CASSLKQTRETGGRARTIYF; clone_size: once; v_call: TRBV3-1/TRBV3-2; j_call: TRBJ1-3; d_call: TRBD1
cdr3_nt: TGTGCCAGCAGCGATACAGGGGGCCTCGGGGCTTTCTTT; cdr3_aa: CASSDTGGLGAFF; clone_size: -; v_call: TRBV2; j_call: TRBJ1-1; d_call: TRBD1
cdr3_nt: TGTGCCACCAGTGATAGCCCAGGGACAGGGGGCACAGATACGCAGTATTTT; cdr3_aa: CATSDSPGTGGTDTQYF; clone_size: -; v_call: TRBV24-1; j_call: TRBJ2-3; d_call: TRBD1
cdr3_nt: TGTGCCACCAGTGCGCCCCTAACAGGGTGGGGCACAGATACGCAGTATTTT; cdr3_aa: CATSAPLTGWGTDTQYF; clone_size: few; v_call: TRBV24-1; j_call: TRBJ2-3; d_call: -
cdr3_nt: TGTGCCAGCAGTTTGGGGGGGCCCCAGCATTTT; cdr3_aa: CASSLGGPQHF; clone_size: -; v_call: TRBV12-3/TRBV12-4; j_call: TRBJ1-5; d_call: -
cdr3_nt: TGTGCCAGCAGCTGGACTGTCGGGGAGCTGTTTTTT; cdr3_aa: CASSWTVGELFF; clone_size: -; v_call: TRBV11-2; j_call: TRBJ2-2; d_call: -
cdr3_nt: TGTGCCAGTAGTACCACCTCTCGGGGGGCCTACACAGATACGCAGTATTTT; cdr3_aa: CASSTTSRGAYTDTQYF; clone_size: -; v_call: TRBV19; j_call: TRBJ2-3; d_call: -
cdr3_nt: TGTGCCAGCAGTTTAGGTGCGAGAGCTTTCTTT; cdr3_aa: CASSLGARAFF; clone_size: once; v_call: TRBV12-3/TRBV12-4; j_call: TRBJ1-1; d_call: -
cdr3_nt: TGTGCCAGCAGGTACAGGGGGCCCGGCCTCTCTGGGGCCAACGTCCTGACTTTC; cdr3_aa: CASRYRGPGLSGANVLTF; clone_size: -; v_call: TRBV11-3; j_call: TRBJ2-6; d_call: TRBD1
cdr3_nt: TGTGCCACCAGCAGAGGGGCCGGGACAGGTGCCCAGGAGACCCAGTACTTC; cdr3_aa: CATSRGAGTGAQETQYF; clone_size: -; v_call: TRBV15; j_call: TRBJ2-5; d_call: TRBD1
cdr3_nt: TGTGCCAGTAGTATAGCAGGGGGTTCACCCCTCCACTTT; cdr3_aa: CASSIAGGSPLHF; clone_size: -; v_call: TRBV19; j_call: TRBJ1-6; d_call: TRBD1
cdr3_nt: TGTGCCAGCTCAACCAGGACAGGGGGCGCGAGGGGCTACACCTTC; cdr3_aa: CASSTRTGGARGYTF; clone_size: -; v_call: TRBV2; j_call: TRBJ1-2; d_call: TRBD1
cdr3_nt: TGTGCCAGCAGGGCGGACAGGGGGGTTAATTCACCCCTCCACTTT; cdr3_aa: CASRADRGVNSPLHF; clone_size: -; v_call: TRBV2; j_call: TRBJ1-6; d_call: TRBD1
cdr3_nt: TGCGCCAGCAGCCAAGGGACAGGGGGAGACGGGGAGCTGTTTTTT; cdr3_aa: CASSQGTGGDGELFF; clone_size: -; v_call: TRBV4-1; j_call: TRBJ2-2; d_call: TRBD1
cdr3_nt: TGTGCCAGTAGTCAGGGGACAGGGGTTGAAGCTTTCTTT; cdr3_aa: CASSQGTGVEAFF; clone_size: -; v_call: TRBV19; j_call: TRBJ1-1; d_call: TRBD1
cdr3_nt: TGTGCCAGCAGCGCCGACAGGGGATTCACAGATACGCAGTATTTT; cdr3_aa: CASSADRGFTDTQYF; clone_size: -; v_call: TRBV12-1; j_call: TRBJ2-3; d_call: -
cdr3_nt: TGTGCCAGCAGTGAATATGCGGGGACTGAAGCTTTCTTT; cdr3_aa: CASSEYAGTEAFF; clone_size: -; v_call: TRBV2; j_call: TRBJ1-1; d_call: -
cdr3_nt: TGTGCCAGCATCCCTGGGGCGGTCCGGGAGACCCAGTACTTC; cdr3_aa: CASIPGAVRETQYF; clone_size: -; v_call: TRBV2; j_call: TRBJ2-5; d_call: -
cdr3_nt: TGTGCCAGTAGTATTGAGGGTCGGGCTGAAGCTTTCTTT; cdr3_aa: CASSIEGRAEAFF; clone_size: -; v_call: TRBV19; j_call: TRBJ1-1; d_call: -
cdr3_nt: TGCGCCAGCAGCCCTGGGGGGAGGACACTTAGCACAGATACGCAGTATTTT; cdr3_aa: CASSPGGRTLSTDTQYF; clone_size: -; v_call: TRBV23-1; j_call: TRBJ2-3; d_call: -
cdr3_nt: TGTGCCAGCAGCCGCAGCGGGCAAAACACTGAAGCTTTCTTT; cdr3_aa: CASSRSGQNTEAFF; clone_size: few; v_call: TRBV11-2; j_call: TRBJ1-1; d_call: -
cdr3_nt: TGTGCCAGCAGTTCCGATTCACCCCTCCACTTT; cdr3_aa: CASSSDSPLHF; clone_size: -; v_call: TRBV7-6; j_call: TRBJ1-6; d_call: -
cdr3_nt: TGTGCCTGGAGTGTACTGGAGGACAGGGGAACTGGCTACACCTTC; cdr3_aa: CAWSVLEDRGTGYTF; clone_size: -; v_call: TRBV30; j_call: TRBJ1-2; d_call: TRBD1
cdr3_nt: TGTGCCAGCAGCTTAGCACTAGCGGGGGTGTACAATGAGCAGTTCTTC; cdr3_aa: CASSLALAGVYNEQFF; clone_size: -; v_call: TRBV7-8; j_call: TRBJ2-1; d_call: TRBD2
cdr3_nt: TGTGCCAGCAGCTCACAGGGGGCGAACACCATATATTTT; cdr3_aa: CASSSQGANTIYF; clone_size: -; v_call: TRBV5-4; j_call: TRBJ1-3; d_call: TRBD1
cdr3_nt: TGTGCCACCGCACGGGGGTTCTCCTACGAGCAGTACTTC; cdr3_aa: CATARGFSYEQYF; clone_size: -; v_call: TRBV15; j_call: TRBJ2-7; d_call: -
cdr3_nt: TGTGCCACCAGAGGACAGCCTTCCACCGGGGAGCTGTTTTTT; cdr3_aa: CATRGQPSTGELFF; clone_size: -; v_call: TRBV24-1; j_call: TRBJ2-2; d_call: -
cdr3_nt: TGTGCCAGCAGGGGCGGGGGCCCTTATAGCAATCAGCCCCAGCATTTT; cdr3_aa: CASRGGGPYSNQPQHF; clone_size: -; v_call: TRBV5-6; j_call: TRBJ1-5; d_call: -
cdr3_nt: TGTGCCAGCAGCTTAGCGGGGGCTAGCACCGGGGAGCTGTTTTTT; cdr3_aa: CASSLAGASTGELFF; clone_size: -; v_call: TRBV7-9; j_call: TRBJ2-2; d_call: -
cdr3_nt: TGCGCCAGCAGCTCCGGACAGGGTGGTCAGCCCCAGCATTTT; cdr3_aa: CASSSGQGGQPQHF; clone_size: few; v_call: TRBV5-1; j_call: TRBJ1-5; d_call: TRBD1
cdr3_nt: TGTGCCAGCAGCTTGTCAGGGTATAGCAATCAGCCCCAGCATTTT; cdr3_aa: CASSLSGYSNQPQHF; clone_size: -; v_call: TRBV7-9; j_call: TRBJ1-5; d_call: -
cdr3_nt: TGTGCCAGCATTCTAGGGGACAGGATAACCCACGAGCAGTACTTC; cdr3_aa: CASILGDRITHEQYF; clone_size: -; v_call: TRBV2; j_call: TRBJ2-7; d_call: TRBD1
cdr3_nt: TGTGCCAGCTCACCAGCGACAGGGGCGGTCGAGCAGTACTTC; cdr3_aa: CASSPATGAVEQYF; clone_size: -; v_call: TRBV18; j_call: TRBJ2-7; d_call: TRBD1
cdr3_nt: TGTGCCAGCAGAAACCAGGGGCTGATGGCTGAAGCTTTCTTT; cdr3_aa: CASRNQGLMAEAFF; clone_size: -; v_call: TRBV2; j_call: TRBJ1-1; d_call: -
cdr3_nt: TGTGCCAGCAGCGTAGAAGCCTCCCGGGGGAATGAGCAGTTCTTC; cdr3_aa: CASSVEASRGNEQFF; clone_size: -; v_call: TRBV9; j_call: TRBJ2-1; d_call: -
cdr3_nt: TGTGCCAGCAGTGAACTGGGACAGGGCTATGAGCAGTTCTTC; cdr3_aa: CASSELGQGYEQFF; clone_size: -; v_call: TRBV6-1; j_call: TRBJ2-1; d_call: TRBD1
cdr3_nt: TGTGCCAGCAGCCCTGGGACAGGGAAAGAGGGGACTGAAGCTTTCTTT; cdr3_aa: CASSPGTGKEGTEAFF; clone_size: -; v_call: TRBV7-6; j_call: TRBJ1-1; d_call: TRBD1
cdr3_nt: TGTGCCTGGAGTGTATTGGCGGTTCGATCGGACGAGCAGTACTTC; cdr3_aa: CAWSVLAVRSDEQYF; clone_size: -; v_call: TRBV30; j_call: TRBJ2-7; d_call: -
cdr3_nt: TGCGCCAGCAGCTGGGCGCAACAGGGGTCTGGGGCCAACGTCCTGACTTTC; cdr3_aa: CASSWAQQGSGANVLTF; clone_size: -; v_call: TRBV5-1; j_call: TRBJ2-6; d_call: TRBD1
cdr3_nt: TGTGCCAGCACCCTCCACGCCGTAAGCACCTACGAGCAGTACTTC; cdr3_aa: CASTLHAVSTYEQYF; clone_size: -; v_call: TRBV6-5; j_call: TRBJ2-7; d_call: -
cdr3_nt: TGTGCCAGCAGCTACGGGACAGGGGAAGGCTACACCTTC; cdr3_aa: CASSYGTGEGYTF; clone_size: -; v_call: TRBV3-1/TRBV3-2; j_call: TRBJ1-2; d_call: TRBD1
cdr3_nt: TGTGCCATCAGTCCCTTCGTGGGGTCAGGGGTTATCCACGAGCAGTACTTC; cdr3_aa: CAISPFVGSGVIHEQYF; clone_size: -; v_call: TRBV10-3; j_call: TRBJ2-7; d_call: -
cdr3_nt: TGTGCCAGCAGCGCACAGGGCTATACGCAGTATTTT; cdr3_aa: CASSAQGYTQYF; clone_size: -; v_call: TRBV5-4; j_call: TRBJ2-3; d_call: -
cdr3_nt: TGTGCCATCAGTGAGGGGGGGGCGGTGAACACTGAAGCTTTCTTT; cdr3_aa: CAISEGGAVNTEAFF; clone_size: -; v_call: TRBV10-3; j_call: TRBJ1-1; d_call: -
cdr3_nt: TGTGCCAGTAGTATGAAGTGGGGGGACCCGTACCAAGAGACCCAGTACTTC; cdr3_aa: CASSMKWGDPYQETQYF; clone_size: -; v_call: TRBV19; j_call: TRBJ2-5; d_call: -
cdr3_nt: TGTGCCACCTTGCGACCAGGATCTAGCACAGATACGCAGTATTTT; cdr3_aa: CATLRPGSSTDTQYF; clone_size: -; v_call: TRBV15; j_call: TRBJ2-3; d_call: -
cdr3_nt: TGTGCCAGCAGCTTGAGAGGAAGAGAGCAGTTCTTC; cdr3_aa: CASSLRGREQFF; clone_size: -; v_call: TRBV11-3; j_call: TRBJ2-1; d_call: -